This T cell receptor (beta chain) came from a study of cytotoxic CD8 clonotypes in ibrutinib-treated CLL. This CDR3 region has 18 residues. After removal of 0 bases from V and 9 bases from J, the junction contained 11 bases not matched to a gene. Looked up from germline, CDR1 is WNHNN and CDR2 is SYGVQD (reference sequence). TCRdb's table, derived via immunoSEQ multiplex PCR, lists solely in-frame clones and lacks some. The top ten hold about 6.7% of the sample, which has some 350,000 clones, roughly 70% seen once. This clone has more than one count but fewer than ten. Investigators sourced around 1.8 micrograms of genomic DNA from cryopreserved PBMCs for TCR beta libraries.

The sequence derives from a human donor with chronic lymphocytic leukemia. This rearrangement joins TRBV10-1 to TRBJ2-1; TRBD2 agrees at 13 bases. The sequencing used PBMCs, collected after 36 months of ibrutinib treatment. The CDR3 DNA follows: TGCGCCAGCAGTGAGTCGGGTTATGGGACTAGCGGGAAGGGTGAGCAGTTCTTC. This sequence encodes CASSESGYGTSGKGEQFF.